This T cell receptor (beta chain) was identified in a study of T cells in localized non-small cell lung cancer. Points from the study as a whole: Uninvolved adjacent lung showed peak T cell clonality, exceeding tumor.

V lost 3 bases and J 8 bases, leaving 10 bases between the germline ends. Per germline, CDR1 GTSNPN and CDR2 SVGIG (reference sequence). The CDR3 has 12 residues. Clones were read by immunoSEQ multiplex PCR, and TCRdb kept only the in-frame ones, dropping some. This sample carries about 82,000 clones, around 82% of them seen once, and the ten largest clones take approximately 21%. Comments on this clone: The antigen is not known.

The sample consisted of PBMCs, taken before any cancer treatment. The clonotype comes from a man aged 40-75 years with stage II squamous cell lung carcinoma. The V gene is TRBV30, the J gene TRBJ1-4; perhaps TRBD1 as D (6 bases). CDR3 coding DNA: TGTGCCTGGAGGTTAGGGGGGGAAAAACTGTTTTTT. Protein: CAWRLGGEKLFF.